These 8 T cell receptor beta chains share one sample of origin, sequenced in a study of blood T cell repertoires in COVID-19. Only in-frame clones appear in the TCRdb table, and some are missing; sequencing was by immunoSEQ multiplex PCR. The sample has 350,000 to 550,000 clones; around 89% are singletons. Sequenced material: peripheral blood. These receptors all come from a woman in her twenties or thirties with acute or convalescent COVID-19.

The rearrangement joins TRBV20-1 to TRBJ2-1; 7 bases map to TRBD1. Germline values: CDR1 DFQATT, CDR2 SNEGSKA (reference sequence). This CDR3 is built from 11 residues. Losses at the gene ends were 5 bases for V and 13 bases for J; bases not matched to a gene: 8. CDR3 protein: CSAFKGQVQFF. CDR3 nucleotides: TGCAGTGCTTTTAAAGGACAGGTTCAGTTCTTC.

The V gene is TRBV4-1, the J gene TRBJ1-1; D possibly corresponds to TRBD1 (5 bases). Looked up from germline, CDR1 is MGHRA and CDR2 is YSYEKL. The CDR3 covers 15 residues. Trimming pared 4 bases from V and 3 bases from J, leaving 15 bases between. Written as DNA, the CDR3 is TGCGCCAGCAGCCTAGGCACCTTCAGGGACACTGAAGCTTTCTTT. The encoded protein is CASSLGTFRDTEAFF.

The V and J genes are TRBV5-6 and TRBJ1-2; no clear D gene. CDR3 length: 13 residues. From germline, CDR1 is SGHDT and CDR2 YYEEEE. V was shortened by 0 bases and J by 2 bases, with 5 bases between the two germline ends. DNA for the CDR3: TGTGCCAGCAGCTTGGGACAAAACTATGGCTACACCTTC. Protein product: CASSLGQNYGYTF.

The chain carries TRBV7-9 and TRBJ2-7; D is possibly TRBD1 (6 bases). The CDR3 has 12 residues. V lost 5 bases, J lost 6 bases, and 11 bases lay in between. Germline CDR1 and CDR2: SEHNR and FQNEAQ (reference sequence). In nucleotides, the CDR3 is TGTGCCAGCAGCAGCGCAGGGGTCGAGCAGTACTTC. The encoded protein is CASSSAGVEQYF.

The rearrangement uses TRBV5-1 and TRBJ2-3; 9 bases are a match to TRBD2. Germline-derived CDR1 and CDR2 are SGHRS and YFSETQ. This CDR3 region has 16 residues. Losses at the gene ends were 0 bases for V and 4 bases for J; bases not matched to a gene: 6. The CDR3 DNA reads TGCGCCAGCAGCTTGGAAGGTAGCGGGGGACCAGATACGCAGTATTTT. This translates into CASSLEGSGGPDTQYF. The full variable domain, in which reference TRBV5-1 and TRBJ2-3 provide the parts outside the CDR3, is KAGVTQTPRYLIKTRGQQVTLSCSPISGHRSVSWYQQTPGQGLQFLFEYFSETQRNKGNFPGRFSGRQFSNSRSEMNVSTLELGDSALYLCASSLEGSGGPDTQYFGPGTRLTVL.

The chain carries TRBV5-6 and TRBJ1-1; 7 nucleotides line up with TRBD1. This CDR3 has 17 residues. CDR1 is SGHDT, CDR2 YYEEEE, per germline. V shed 1 base, J shed 4 bases, and the junction held 13 bases outside the gene matches. CDR3 loop: CASSLRGGPLIGTEAFF. CDR3 DNA sequence: TGTGCCAGCAGCTTGAGAGGGGGCCCCTTAATAGGCACTGAAGCTTTCTTT.

The CDR3 protein is CASSPRGQGGYEQYF. The CDR3 coding sequence is TGTGCCAGCAGCCCACGGGGACAGGGGGGATACGAGCAGTACTTC. The J gene is TRBJ2-7, the V gene TRBV11-1, with 11 bases matching TRBD1. Germline CDR1 is SGHAT and CDR2 is FQDESV (reference sequence). Unmatched junction bases numbered 7, after V lost 5 bases and J lost 4 bases. The CDR3 covers 15 residues.

V gene TRBV5-1 combines with J gene TRBJ2-7; a possible D gene is TRBD2 (5 bases). The CDR3 has 15 amino acids. Germline CDR1 SGHRS, CDR2 YFSETQ. The ends were cut back, 3 bases at V and 0 bases at J, with 13 bases in the middle. CDR3 bases: TGCGCCAGCAGCTGGCGGGCGTTCACCTCCTACGAGCAGTACTTC. It codes for CASSWRAFTSYEQYF.